This T cell receptor beta chain was captured by sequencing in a study of shared clonotypes between healthy human individuals. The repertoire was sequenced with immunoSEQ multiplex PCR; TCRdb's copy has only in-frame clones and lacks some. Here the sample spans roughly 1.5 million clones, 95% to 99% being singletons. Nashville, Tennessee was home to all donors, who were Caucasian adults. Germline V gene sequence: CDR1 SNHLY, CDR2 FYNNEI. With 7 bases removed from V and 5 bases from J, the gap between germline ends came to 14 bases. CDR3 size: 13 residues. Sequencing used naive CD4+ T cells sorted from blood. As for subset: CD45RA+ positively selected. The clonotype was recovered from a man younger than 45 in good health. This rearrangement joins TRBV2 to TRBJ1-1, with D possibly TRBD1 on 5 matching bases. The CDR3 nucleotides are TGTGCCAGCACTGCCCGCGGGGGGACTGAAGCTTTCTTT. Translated, it gives CASTARGGTEAFF.